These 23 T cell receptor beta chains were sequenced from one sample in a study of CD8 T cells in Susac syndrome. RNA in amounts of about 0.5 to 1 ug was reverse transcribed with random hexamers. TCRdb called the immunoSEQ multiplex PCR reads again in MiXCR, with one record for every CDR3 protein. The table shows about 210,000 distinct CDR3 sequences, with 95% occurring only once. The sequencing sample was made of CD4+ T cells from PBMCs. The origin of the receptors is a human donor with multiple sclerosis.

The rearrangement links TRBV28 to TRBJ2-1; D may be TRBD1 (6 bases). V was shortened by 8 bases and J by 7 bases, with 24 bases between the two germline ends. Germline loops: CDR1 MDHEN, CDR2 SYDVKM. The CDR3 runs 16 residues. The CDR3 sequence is CASQDRDRLVGNEQFF. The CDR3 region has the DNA TGTGCCAGCCAAGACCGAGACAGGCTCGTCGGGAATGAGCAGTTCTTC.

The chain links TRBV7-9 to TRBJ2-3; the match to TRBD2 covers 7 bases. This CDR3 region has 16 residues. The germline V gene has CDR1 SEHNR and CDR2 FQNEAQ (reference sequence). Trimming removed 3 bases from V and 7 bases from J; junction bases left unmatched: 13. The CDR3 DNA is TGTGCCAGCAGCTTCTTACTAGCGCTATCTGACTATACGCAGTATTTT. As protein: CASSFLLALSDYTQYF.

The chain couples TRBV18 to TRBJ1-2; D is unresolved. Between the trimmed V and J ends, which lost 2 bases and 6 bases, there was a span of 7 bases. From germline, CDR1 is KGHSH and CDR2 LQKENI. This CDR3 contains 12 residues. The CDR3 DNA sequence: TGTGCCAGCTCACCAGGTCTGGATGGCTACACCTTC. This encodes CASSPGLDGYTF.

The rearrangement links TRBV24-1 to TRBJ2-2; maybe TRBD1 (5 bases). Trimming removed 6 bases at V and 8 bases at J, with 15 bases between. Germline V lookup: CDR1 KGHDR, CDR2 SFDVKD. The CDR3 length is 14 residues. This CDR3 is CATSSQGVRGELFF. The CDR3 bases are TGTGCCACCAGTTCCCAGGGCGTACGAGGGGAGCTGTTTTTT.

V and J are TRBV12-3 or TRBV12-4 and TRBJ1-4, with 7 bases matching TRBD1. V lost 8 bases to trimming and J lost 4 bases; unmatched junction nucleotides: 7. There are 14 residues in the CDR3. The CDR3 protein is CASRTDRFNEKLFF. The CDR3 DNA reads TGTGCCAGCCGCACGGACAGGTTTAATGAAAAACTGTTTTTT.

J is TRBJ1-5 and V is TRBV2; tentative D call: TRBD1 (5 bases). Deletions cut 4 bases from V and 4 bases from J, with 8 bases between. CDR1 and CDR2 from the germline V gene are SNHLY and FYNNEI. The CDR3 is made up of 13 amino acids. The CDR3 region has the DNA TGTGCCAGCAGTGGACAGTTTAATCAGCCCCAGCATTTT. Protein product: CASSGQFNQPQHF.

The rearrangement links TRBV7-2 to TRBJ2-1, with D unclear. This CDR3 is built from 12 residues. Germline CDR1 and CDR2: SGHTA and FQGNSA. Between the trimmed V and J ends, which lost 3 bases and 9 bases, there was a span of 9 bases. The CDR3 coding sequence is TGTGCCAGCAGCTTCCACGGCGGTGAGCAGTTCTTC. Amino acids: CASSFHGGEQFF.

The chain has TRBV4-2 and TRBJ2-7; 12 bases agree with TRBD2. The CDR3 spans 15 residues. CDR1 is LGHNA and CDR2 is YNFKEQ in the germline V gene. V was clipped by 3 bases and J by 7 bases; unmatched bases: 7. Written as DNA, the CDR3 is TGTGCCAGCAGCCAGCTAGCGGGAGGGCCGGGAGAGCAGTACTTC. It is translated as CASSQLAGGPGEQYF.

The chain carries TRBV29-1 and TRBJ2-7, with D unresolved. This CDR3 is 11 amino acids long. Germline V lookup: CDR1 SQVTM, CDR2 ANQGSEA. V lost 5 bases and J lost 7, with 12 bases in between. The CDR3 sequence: CSVTGVGEQYF. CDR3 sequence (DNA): TGCAGCGTTACGGGCGTGGGGGAGCAGTACTTC.

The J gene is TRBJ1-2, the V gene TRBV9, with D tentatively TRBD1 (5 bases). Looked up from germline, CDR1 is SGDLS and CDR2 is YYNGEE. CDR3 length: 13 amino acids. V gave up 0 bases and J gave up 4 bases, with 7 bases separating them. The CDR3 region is CASSVEGLYGYTF. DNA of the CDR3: TGTGCCAGCAGCGTAGAGGGACTCTATGGCTACACCTTC. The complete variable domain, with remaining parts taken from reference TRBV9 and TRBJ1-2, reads DSGVTQTPKHLITATGQRVTLRCSPRSGDLSVYWYQQSLDQGLQFLIQYYNGEERAKGNILERFSAQQFPDLHSELNLSSLELGDSALYFCASSVEGLYGYTFGSGTRLTVV.

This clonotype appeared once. CDR3 amino acids: CASSNYHWGNGYTF. The CDR3 region has the DNA TGTGCCAGCAGCAATTACCACTGGGGGAATGGCTACACCTTC. The chain combines TRBV21-1 with TRBJ1-2; TRBD1 was called by the table and not checked on the DNA. TRBV21-1 is a listed pseudogene. The CDR3 consists of 14 residues.

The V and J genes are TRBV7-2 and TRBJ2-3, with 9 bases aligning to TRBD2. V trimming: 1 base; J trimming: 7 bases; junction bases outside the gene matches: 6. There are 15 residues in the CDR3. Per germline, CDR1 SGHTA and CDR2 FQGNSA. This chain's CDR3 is CASSLEAGGPYTQYF. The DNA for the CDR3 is TGTGCCAGCAGCTTAGAGGCGGGGGGGCCGTATACGCAGTATTTT.

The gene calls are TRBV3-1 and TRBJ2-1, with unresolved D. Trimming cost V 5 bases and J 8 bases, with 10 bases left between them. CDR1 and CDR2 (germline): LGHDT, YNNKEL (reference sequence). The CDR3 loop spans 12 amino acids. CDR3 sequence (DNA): TGTGCCAGCAGCTTCGGTACGTATGAGCAGTTCTTC. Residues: CASSFGTYEQFF.

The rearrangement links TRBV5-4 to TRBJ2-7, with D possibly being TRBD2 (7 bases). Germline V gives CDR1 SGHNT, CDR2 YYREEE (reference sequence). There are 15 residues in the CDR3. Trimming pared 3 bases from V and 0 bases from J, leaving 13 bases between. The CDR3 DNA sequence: TGTGCCAGCAGCTCCCCGGGGGGCACCTCCTACGAGCAGTACTTC. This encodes CASSSPGGTSYEQYF.

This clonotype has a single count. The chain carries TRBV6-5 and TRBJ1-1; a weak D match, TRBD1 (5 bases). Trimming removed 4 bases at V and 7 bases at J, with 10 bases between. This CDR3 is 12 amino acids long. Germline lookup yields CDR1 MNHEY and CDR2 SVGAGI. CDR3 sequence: CASSSFRGEAFF. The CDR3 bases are TGTGCCAGCAGTTCCTTTAGGGGTGAAGCTTTCTTT.

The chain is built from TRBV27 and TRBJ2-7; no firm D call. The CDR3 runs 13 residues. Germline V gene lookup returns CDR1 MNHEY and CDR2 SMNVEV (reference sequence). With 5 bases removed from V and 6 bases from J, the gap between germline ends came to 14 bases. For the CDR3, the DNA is TGTGCCAGCAGTCTCGTTGGGGTGAGCGAGCAGTACTTC. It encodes CASSLVGVSEQYF.

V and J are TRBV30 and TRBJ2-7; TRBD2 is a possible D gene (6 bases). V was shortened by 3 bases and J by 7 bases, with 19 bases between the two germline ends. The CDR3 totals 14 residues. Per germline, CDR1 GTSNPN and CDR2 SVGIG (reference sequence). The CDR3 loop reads CAWSAVSSGREQYF. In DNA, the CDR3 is TGTGCCTGGAGCGCAGTAAGTTCGGGGAGGGAGCAGTACTTC.

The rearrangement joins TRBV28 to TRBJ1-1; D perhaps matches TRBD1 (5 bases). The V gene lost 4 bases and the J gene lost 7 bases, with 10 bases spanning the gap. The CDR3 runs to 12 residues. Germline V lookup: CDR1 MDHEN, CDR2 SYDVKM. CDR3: CASSWGVSEAFF. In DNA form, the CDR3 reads TGTGCCAGCAGTTGGGGCGTTAGTGAAGCTTTCTTT.

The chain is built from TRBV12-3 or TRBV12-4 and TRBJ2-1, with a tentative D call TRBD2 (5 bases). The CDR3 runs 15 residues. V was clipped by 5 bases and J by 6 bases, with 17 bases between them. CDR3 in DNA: TGTGCCAGCAGTATTGCCCGGAGTGAGGGCAATGAGCAGTTCTTC. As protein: CASSIARSEGNEQFF.

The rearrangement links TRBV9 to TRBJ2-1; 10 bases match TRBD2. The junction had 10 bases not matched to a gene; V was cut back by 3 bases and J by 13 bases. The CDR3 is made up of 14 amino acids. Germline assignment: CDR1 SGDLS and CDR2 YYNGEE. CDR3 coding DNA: TGTGCCAGCAGCGAGCTAGCGGGAGAAGGTGGTCAGTTCTTC. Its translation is CASSELAGEGGQFF.

CDR3 in amino acids: CATSGGQGNVDEQFF. The CDR3 nucleotides are TGTGCCACCAGTGGGGGACAGGGGAACGTAGATGAGCAGTTCTTC. The chain couples TRBV24-1 to TRBJ2-1; 10 bases fit TRBD1. The V and J ends lost 5 bases and 8 bases, in that order; junction bases with no gene match: 8. CDR3 length equals 15 residues. Germline CDR1 reads KGHDR; CDR2 reads SFDVKD.

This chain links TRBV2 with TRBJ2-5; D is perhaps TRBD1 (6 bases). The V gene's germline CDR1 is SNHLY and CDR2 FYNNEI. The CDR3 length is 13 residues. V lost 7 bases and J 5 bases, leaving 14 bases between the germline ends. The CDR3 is CASTRTATETQYF. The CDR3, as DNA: TGTGCCAGCACCCGGACAGCGACGGAGACCCAGTACTTC. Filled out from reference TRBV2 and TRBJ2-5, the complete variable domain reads EPEVTQTPSHQVTQMGQEVILRCVPISNHLYFYWYRQILGQKVEFLVSFYNNEISEKSEIFDDQFSVERPDGSNFTLKIRSTKLEDSAMYFCASTRTATETQYFGPGTRLLVL.

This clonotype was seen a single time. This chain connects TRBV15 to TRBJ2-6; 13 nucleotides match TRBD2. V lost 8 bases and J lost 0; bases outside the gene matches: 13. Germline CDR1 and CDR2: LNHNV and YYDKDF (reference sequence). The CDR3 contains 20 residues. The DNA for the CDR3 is TGTGCCACCGATGATCGGGGACTAGCGGGACTACACTCTGGGGCCAACGTCCTGACTTTC. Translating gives CATDDRGLAGLHSGANVLTF.